This passage covers 8 T cell receptor beta chains from one sample sequenced in a study of PD-1 blockade in classical Hodgkin lymphoma. Each patient experienced a relapse that followed autologous stem cell transplantation, and brentuximab vedotin exposure varied. PBMCs, once thawed, yielded CD8+ T cells isolated by magnetic negative selection. TCRdb's copy holds only in-frame clones and misses some; the assay was immunoSEQ multiplex PCR. The sample contains approximately 6,600 clones, more than 50% of which appear only once. This specimen was CD8+ T cells from blood, taken at baseline. All receptors derive from a human donor with classical Hodgkin lymphoma.

This clone counts as medium-sized. V and J are TRBV19 and TRBJ2-3; 7 bases are shared with TRBD2. The CDR3 length is 13 residues. V shed 7 bases and J 4 bases; nucleotides not matched to a gene: 5. Germline lookup yields CDR1 LNHDA and CDR2 SQIVND (reference sequence). The CDR3 DNA sequence: TGTGCCAGTAACCGCGGGGGACCAGATACGCAGTATTTT. Its translation: CASNRGGPDTQYF.

Relative to its sample, this clone is medium-sized. The chain carries TRBV28 and TRBJ2-2; D remains unclear. Germline values: CDR1 MDHEN, CDR2 SYDVKM. V lost 5 bases, J lost 7 bases, and 14 bases lay in between. This CDR3 has 14 amino acids. Written as DNA, the CDR3 is TGTGCCAGCAGTCCACATTCGGGTAACGGGGAGCTGTTTTTT. Its protein product is CASSPHSGNGELFF.

J is TRBJ2-1 and V is TRBV2; 12 bases align to TRBD2. From germline, CDR1 is SNHLY and CDR2 FYNNEI. V trimming: 6 bases; J trimming: 9 bases; junction bases outside the gene matches: 12. The CDR3 has 16 residues. CDR3 sequence (DNA): TGTGCCAGCAGCGACCTAGCGGGAGGGCTGGTGGGTGAGCAGTTCTTC. This encodes CASSDLAGGLVGEQFF.

By sample share, this clone is medium-sized. The chain carries TRBV19 and TRBJ1-1; 9 bases agree with TRBD1. The length of the CDR3 is 15 residues. CDR1 is LNHDA and CDR2 is SQIVND in the germline V gene (reference sequence). With V trimmed by 10 bases and J by 1 base, 10 bases remained unmatched. CDR3 DNA sequence: TGTGCCACCTCGACAGGGGGAAGAGGGAACACTGAAGCTTTCTTT. Its protein product is CATSTGGRGNTEAFF.

V is TRBV2 and J is TRBJ2-7; 7 bases map to TRBD1. CDR1 is SNHLY, CDR2 FYNNEI, per germline. The CDR3 length is 13 residues. The V gene end was trimmed by 8 bases and the J gene end by 9 bases; junction bases not matched to a gene: 13. The CDR3 reads CASSRGQLLGQYF. CDR3 nucleotide sequence: TGTGCCAGCTCCCGGGGACAGCTATTGGGGCAGTACTTC.

This clone was detected only a few times. The chain couples TRBV7-7 to TRBJ1-5, with a tentative D call TRBD1 (5 bases). Germline V CDR1 and CDR2: SSHAT, FNYEAQ (reference sequence). V was cut by 4 bases and J by 4 bases, with 11 bases left in between. This CDR3 has 14 residues. The CDR3 nucleotides read TGTGCCAGCAGCTCAGGGACGGCGAATCAGCCCCAGCATTTT. Translated, it gives CASSSGTANQPQHF.

The genes are TRBV19 and TRBJ2-3, with a tentative D call TRBD2 (6 bases). Trimming cost V 3 bases and J 2 bases, with 9 bases left between them. From germline, CDR1 is LNHDA and CDR2 SQIVND (reference sequence). The CDR3 sequence is 14 residues long. CDR3 amino acids: CASSIGGDTDTQYF. CDR3 nucleotides: TGTGCCAGTAGTATCGGCGGGGACACAGATACGCAGTATTTT.

Relative to its sample, this clone is medium-sized. CDR3 bases: TGTGCCAGCAGCCAAGATTCGGGTGGCAAGAGGGGTGAAAAACTGTTTTTT. Protein product: CASSQDSGGKRGEKLFF. V usage is TRBV14 and J usage is TRBJ1-4; perhaps TRBD1 as D (5 bases). Trimming removed 0 bases at V and 7 bases at J, with 18 bases between. The CDR3 runs to 17 residues. Germline CDR1 SGHDN, CDR2 FVKESK.